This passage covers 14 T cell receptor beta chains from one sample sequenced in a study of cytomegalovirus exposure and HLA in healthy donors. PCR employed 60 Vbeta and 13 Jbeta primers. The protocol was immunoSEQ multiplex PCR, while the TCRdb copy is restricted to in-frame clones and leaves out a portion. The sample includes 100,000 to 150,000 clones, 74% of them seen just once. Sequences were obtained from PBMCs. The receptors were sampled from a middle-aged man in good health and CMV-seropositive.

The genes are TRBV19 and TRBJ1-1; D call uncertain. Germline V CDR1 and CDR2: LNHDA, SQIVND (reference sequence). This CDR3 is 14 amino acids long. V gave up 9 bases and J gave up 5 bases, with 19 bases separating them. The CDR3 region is CASEDGGRGTEAFF. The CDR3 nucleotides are TGTGCCAGCGAAGATGGAGGGCGTGGGACTGAAGCTTTCTTT.

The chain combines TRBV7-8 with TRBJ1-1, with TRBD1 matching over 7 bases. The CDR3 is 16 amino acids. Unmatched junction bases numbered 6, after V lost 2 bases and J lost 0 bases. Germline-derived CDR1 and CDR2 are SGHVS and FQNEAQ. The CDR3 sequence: CASSLPGTEMNTEAFF. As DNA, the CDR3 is TGTGCCAGCAGCTTACCTGGGACAGAGATGAACACTGAAGCTTTCTTT.

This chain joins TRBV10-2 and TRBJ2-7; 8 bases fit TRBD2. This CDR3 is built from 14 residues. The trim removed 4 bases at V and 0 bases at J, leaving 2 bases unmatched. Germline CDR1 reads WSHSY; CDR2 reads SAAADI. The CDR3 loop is CASSGTSGSYEQYF. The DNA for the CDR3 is TGCGCCAGCAGTGGTACTAGCGGCTCCTACGAGCAGTACTTC.

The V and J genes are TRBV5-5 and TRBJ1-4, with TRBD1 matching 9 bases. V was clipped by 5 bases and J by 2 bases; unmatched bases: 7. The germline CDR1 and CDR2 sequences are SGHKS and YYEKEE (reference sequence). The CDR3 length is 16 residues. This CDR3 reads CASRPNTGGTNEKLFF. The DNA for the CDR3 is TGTGCCAGCAGACCCAACACAGGGGGCACTAATGAAAAACTGTTTTTT. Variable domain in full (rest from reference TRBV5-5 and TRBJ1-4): DAGVTQSPTHLIKTRGQQVTLRCSPISGHKSVSWYQQVLGQGPQFIFQYYEKEERGRGNFPDRFSARQFPNYSSELNVNALLLGDSALYLCASRPNTGGTNEKLFFGSGTQLSVL.

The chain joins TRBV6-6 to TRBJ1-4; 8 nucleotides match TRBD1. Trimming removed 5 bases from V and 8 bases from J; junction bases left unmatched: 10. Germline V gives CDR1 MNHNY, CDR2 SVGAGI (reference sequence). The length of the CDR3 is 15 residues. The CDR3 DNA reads TGTGCCAGCAGTGCCAGCCGGACAGGGTGGGAAAAACTGTTTTTT. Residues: CASSASRTGWEKLFF.

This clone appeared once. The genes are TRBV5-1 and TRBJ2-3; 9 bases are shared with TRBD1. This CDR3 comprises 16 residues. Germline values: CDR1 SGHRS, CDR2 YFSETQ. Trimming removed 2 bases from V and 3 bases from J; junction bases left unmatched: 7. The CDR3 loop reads CASSLQGAERTDTQYF. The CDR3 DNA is TGCGCCAGCAGCTTACAGGGGGCCGAAAGGACAGATACGCAGTATTTT.

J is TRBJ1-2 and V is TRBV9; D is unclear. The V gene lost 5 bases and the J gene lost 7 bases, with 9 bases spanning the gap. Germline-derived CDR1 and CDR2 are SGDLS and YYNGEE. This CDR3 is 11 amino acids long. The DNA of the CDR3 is TGTGCCAGCAGTCCTCTCCGTGGCTACACCTTC. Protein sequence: CASSPLRGYTF. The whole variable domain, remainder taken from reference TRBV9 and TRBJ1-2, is DSGVTQTPKHLITATGQRVTLRCSPRSGDLSVYWYQQSLDQGLQFLIQYYNGEERAKGNILERFSAQQFPDLHSELNLSSLELGDSALYFCASSPLRGYTFGSGTRLTVV.

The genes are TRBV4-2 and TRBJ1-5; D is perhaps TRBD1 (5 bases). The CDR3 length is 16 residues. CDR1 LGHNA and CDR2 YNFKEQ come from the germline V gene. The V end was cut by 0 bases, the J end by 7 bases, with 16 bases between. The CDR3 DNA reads TGTGCCAGCAGCCAAGAATCGGCAGGGCTTGGGCAGCCCCAGCATTTT. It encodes CASSQESAGLGQPQHF.

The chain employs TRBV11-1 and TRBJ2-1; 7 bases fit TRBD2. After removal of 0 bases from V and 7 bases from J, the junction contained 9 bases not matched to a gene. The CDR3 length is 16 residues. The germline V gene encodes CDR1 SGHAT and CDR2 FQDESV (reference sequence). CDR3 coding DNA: TGTGCCAGCAGCTTAGCGGGAGGGCTAGGTTCGAATGAGCAGTTCTTC. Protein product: CASSLAGGLGSNEQFF.

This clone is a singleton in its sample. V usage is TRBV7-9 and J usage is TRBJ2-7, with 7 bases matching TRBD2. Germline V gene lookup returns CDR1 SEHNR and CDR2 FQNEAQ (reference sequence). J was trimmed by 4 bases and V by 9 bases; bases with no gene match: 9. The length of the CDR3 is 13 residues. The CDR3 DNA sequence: TGTGCCAGTACCCCTGAGCGGGGTTACGAGCAGTACTTC. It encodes CASTPERGYEQYF.

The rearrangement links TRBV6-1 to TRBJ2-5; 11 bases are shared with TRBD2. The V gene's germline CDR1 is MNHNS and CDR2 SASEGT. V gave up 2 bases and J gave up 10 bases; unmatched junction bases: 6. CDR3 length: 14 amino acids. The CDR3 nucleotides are TGTGCCAGCAGTGAAAGGCTAGCGGGAGGTCTCCAGTACTTC. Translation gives CASSERLAGGLQYF.

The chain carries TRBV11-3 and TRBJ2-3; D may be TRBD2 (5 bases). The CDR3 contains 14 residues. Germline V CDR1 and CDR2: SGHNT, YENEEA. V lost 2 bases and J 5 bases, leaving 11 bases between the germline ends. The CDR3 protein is CASSLTTTGDTQYF. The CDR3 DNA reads TGTGCCAGCAGCTTAACGACTACTGGAGATACGCAGTATTTT.

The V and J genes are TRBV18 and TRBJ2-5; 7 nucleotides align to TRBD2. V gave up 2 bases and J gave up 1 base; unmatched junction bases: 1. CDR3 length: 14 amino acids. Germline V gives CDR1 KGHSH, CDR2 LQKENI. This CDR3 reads CASSPGTTQETQYF. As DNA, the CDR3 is TGTGCCAGCTCACCAGGGACTACCCAAGAGACCCAGTACTTC. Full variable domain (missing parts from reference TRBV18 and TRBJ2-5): NAGVMQNPRHLVRRRGQEARLRCSPMKGHSHVYWYRQLPEEGLKFMVYLQKENIIDESGMPKERFSAEFPKEGPSILRIQQVVRGDSAAYFCASSPGTTQETQYFGPGTRLLVL.

The CDR3 sequence is CASSIQGGGNTIYF. The CDR3, as DNA: TGTGCCAGCAGCATACAGGGTGGTGGAAACACCATATATTTT. The chain links TRBV5-4 to TRBJ1-3; D possibly corresponds to TRBD1 (6 bases). V was shortened by 4 bases and J by 3 bases, with 11 bases between the two germline ends. CDR3 length equals 14 residues. Germline loops: CDR1 SGHNT, CDR2 YYREEE (reference sequence). Full variable domain (outside the CDR3, taken from reference TRBV5-4 and TRBJ1-3): ETGVTQSPTHLIKTRGQQVTLRCSSQSGHNTVSWYQQALGQGPQFIFQYYREEENGRGNFPPRFSGLQFPNYSSELNVNALELDDSALYLCASSIQGGGNTIYFGEGSWLTVV.